Shown below are 19 T cell receptor beta chains from a single sample sequenced in a study of T-cell memory formation after mild COVID-19. TCRdb reanalysed the 5' RACE reads using MiXCR and keeps one entry per CDR3 protein. Altogether approximately 480,000 distinct CDR3 sequences are present, 15% to 20% being singletons, with the ten largest covering roughly an eighth. Material for sequencing was PBMCs or a T cell subset sorted from them (not recorded which). The receptors were sampled from an adult woman who had mild COVID-19 (a few samples of this study predate the infection). Cell type and time point are not known.

Only a few counts were recorded for this clonotype. In DNA, the CDR3 is TGCGCCAGCAGCTTGGCCCGGACAGGGAGGAAGACCCAGTACTTC. Translating gives CASSLARTGRKTQYF. The chain combines TRBV5-1 with TRBJ2-5, with 8 bases lining up with TRBD1. This CDR3 has 15 residues. Germline CDR1 reads SGHRS; CDR2 reads YFSETQ. With 0 bases clipped from V and 6 bases from J, the junction kept 7 bases outside the gene matches.

This clonotype came up a few times. The chain combines TRBV4-1 with TRBJ2-3; 7 bases agree with TRBD1. The CDR3 has 17 residues. With 0 bases clipped from V and 2 bases from J, the junction kept 8 bases outside the gene matches. Germline assignment: CDR1 MGHRA and CDR2 YSYEKL. The CDR3 protein is CASSQEKTTGYTDTQYF. CDR3 in DNA: TGCGCCAGCAGCCAAGAAAAGACGACAGGGTACACAGATACGCAGTATTTT.

V and J are TRBV6-1 and TRBJ1-1, with a tentative D call TRBD1 (5 bases). The V end was cut by 0 bases, the J end by 4 bases, with 12 bases between. This CDR3 spans 15 amino acids. CDR1 and CDR2 (germline): MNHNS, SASEGT. The CDR3, as DNA: TGTGCCAGCAGTGAAGCGTGGGGGGTCATCACTGAAGCTTTCTTT. This encodes CASSEAWGVITEAFF.

J is TRBJ2-1 and V is TRBV11-2; 10 nucleotides line up with TRBD2. The CDR3 spans 17 residues. After removal of 4 bases from V and 0 bases from J, the junction contained 6 bases not matched to a gene. Per germline, CDR1 SGHAT and CDR2 FQNNGV. CDR3 residues: CASSSRTSGGSYNEQFF. The CDR3 DNA is TGTGCCAGCAGCTCCCGGACTAGCGGTGGCTCCTACAATGAGCAGTTCTTC.

This clonotype was seen a few times. The chain is built from TRBV20-1 and TRBJ2-7; D might be TRBD1 (6 bases). CDR3 size: 18 residues. The germline V gene encodes CDR1 DFQATT and CDR2 SNEGSKA (reference sequence). Trimming stripped 0 bases from V and 0 bases from J, with 21 bases between. DNA of the CDR3: TGCAGTGCTAGAGATCTGGGGCAGGGGATAGAGAGCTCCTACGAGCAGTACTTC. Its translation is CSARDLGQGIESSYEQYF.

This chain connects TRBV7-6 to TRBJ2-3; a possible D gene is TRBD1 (5 bases). CDR3 length: 14 residues. Looked up from germline, CDR1 is SGHVS and CDR2 is FNYEAQ. Trimming stripped 5 bases from V and 5 bases from J, with 14 bases between. CDR3: CASSPSLQGDTQYF. In DNA, the CDR3 is TGTGCCAGCAGCCCCAGTCTCCAGGGAGATACGCAGTATTTT.

The V call is TRBV7-9, the J call TRBJ2-1, with D tentatively TRBD2 (5 bases). The CDR3 consists of 15 residues. Trimming took off 5 bases at V and 4 bases at J, with 15 bases between the two ends. Germline V gene data show CDR1 as SEHNR and CDR2 as FQNEAQ (reference sequence). The DNA for the CDR3 is TGTGCCAGCAGCCCGGGGTCCAGTGCGTACAATGAGCAGTTCTTC. Translating gives CASSPGSSAYNEQFF.

V gene TRBV12-3 or TRBV12-4 combines with J gene TRBJ1-5; D remains unclear. V was clipped by 1 base and J by 0 bases, with 7 bases between them. This CDR3 has 15 residues. The CDR3 loop reads CASSLEDFSNQPQHF. CDR3 nucleotide sequence: TGTGCCAGCAGTTTAGAGGATTTTAGCAATCAGCCCCAGCATTTT.

This clonotype was picked up a small number of times. The genes are TRBV7-9 and TRBJ2-7, with unresolved D. The V end was cut by 0 bases, the J end by 0 bases, with 6 bases between. The CDR3 consists of 14 residues. Germline V gives CDR1 SEHNR, CDR2 FQNEAQ (reference sequence). The CDR3 bases are TGTGCCAGCAGCTTAGCGTACAACTCCTACGAGCAGTACTTC. Translated: CASSLAYNSYEQYF.

The rearrangement joins TRBV20-1 to TRBJ1-2, with D hard to call. V lost 3 bases to trimming and J lost 1 base, with 6 bases between them. Looked up from germline, CDR1 is DFQATT and CDR2 is SNEGSKA (reference sequence). This CDR3 is built from 12 residues. CDR3 in DNA: TGCAGTGCTAGGAGGGATAACTATGGCTACACCTTC. Residues: CSARRDNYGYTF.

This clonotype was seen repeatedly, ten times or more. The CDR3: CSAREQLAGIMYEQFF. DNA of the CDR3: TGCAGTGCTAGAGAACAACTAGCGGGAATTATGTATGAGCAGTTCTTC. The V call is TRBV20-1, the J call TRBJ2-1; 10 bases match TRBD2. V was clipped by 0 bases and J by 8 bases; unmatched bases: 10. From germline, CDR1 is DFQATT and CDR2 SNEGSKA (reference sequence). The CDR3 length is 16 residues.

A few counts support this clonotype. The V and J genes are TRBV12-3 or TRBV12-4 and TRBJ2-7, with a weak D call TRBD2 (5 bases). The CDR3 runs 12 residues. Trimming took off 6 bases at V and 8 bases at J, with 14 bases between the two ends. CDR3 nucleotides: TGTGCCAGCAGCACCACTGGGAGTAAGCAGTACTTC. Translation: CASSTTGSKQYF.

This clonotype was recorded a few times. V usage is TRBV29-1 and J usage is TRBJ2-5; a weak D match, TRBD1 (6 bases). This CDR3 has 15 residues. CDR1 SQVTM and CDR2 ANQGSEA come from the germline V gene. Trimming left V 5 bases short and J 4 bases short, with 20 bases between. This CDR3 reads CSVKPLRGRGETQYF. In DNA, the CDR3 is TGCAGCGTTAAACCTCTTAGGGGCAGGGGAGAGACCCAGTACTTC.

This clonotype was seen many times. The chain has TRBV6-2 or TRBV6-3 and TRBJ2-7; 14 nucleotides line up with TRBD2. Germline CDR1 and CDR2: MNHEY and SVGEGT. Trimming removed 6 bases from V and 3 bases from J; junction bases left unmatched: 10. This CDR3 is 17 amino acids long. CDR3 in amino acids: CASSPGTSGGVVYEQYF. CDR3 DNA sequence: TGTGCCAGCAGCCCCGGGACTAGCGGGGGTGTGGTCTACGAGCAGTACTTC.

J is TRBJ1-1 and V is TRBV20-1, with D maybe TRBD1 (5 bases). The CDR3 is 13 residues long. The germline V gene encodes CDR1 DFQATT and CDR2 SNEGSKA (reference sequence). The V end lost 5 bases, the J end lost 0 bases, and 10 bases lay between the germline ends. The CDR3 spells CSAGDGLNTEAFF. CDR3 nucleotide sequence: TGCAGTGCTGGGGACGGATTGAACACTGAAGCTTTCTTT.

The V gene is TRBV12-3 or TRBV12-4, the J gene TRBJ1-2, with 7 bases aligning to TRBD1. With V trimmed by 5 bases and J by 6 bases, 9 bases remained unmatched. The CDR3 is made up of 14 amino acids. The CDR3 DNA reads as TGTGCCAGCAGTCCCCTTGCAGGGGGGCATGGCTACACCTTC. It translates to CASSPLAGGHGYTF.

The chain joins TRBV7-6 to TRBJ2-3; the D is unclear. CDR3 size: 14 residues. V gave up 5 bases and J gave up 5 bases, with 14 bases separating them. From germline, CDR1 is SGHVS and CDR2 FNYEAQ. CDR3 sequence (DNA): TGTGCCAGCAGCCCGCGAAGGGTGCAAGATACGCAGTATTTT. Amino acid sequence: CASSPRRVQDTQYF.

This clonotype was counted a few times. The rearrangement uses TRBV15 and TRBJ1-6; 10 nucleotides match TRBD1. CDR1 and CDR2 from the germline V gene are LNHNV and YYDKDF (reference sequence). The length of the CDR3 is 17 residues. V gave up 3 bases and J gave up 5 bases; unmatched junction bases: 7. The CDR3 sequence: CATSSDYGQGDNSPLHF. The CDR3 nucleotides are TGTGCCACCAGCAGCGACTACGGACAGGGGGATAATTCACCCCTCCACTTT. The complete variable domain, with remaining parts taken from reference TRBV15 and TRBJ1-6, reads DAMVIQNPRYQVTQFGKPVTLSCSQTLNHNVMYWYQQKSSQAPKLLFHYYDKDFNNEADTPDNFQSRRPNTSFCFLDIRSPGLGDTAMYLCATSSDYGQGDNSPLHFGNGTRLTVT.

This sequence joins TRBV12-3 or TRBV12-4 and TRBJ2-2, with 12 bases identical to TRBD2. Losses at the gene ends were 7 bases for V and 3 bases for J; bases not matched to a gene: 0. This CDR3 spans 14 amino acids. CDR3 in amino acids: CASTSGGDTGELFF. CDR3 nucleotide sequence: TGTGCCAGCACTAGCGGGGGGGACACCGGGGAGCTGTTTTTT.